Listed below are T cell receptor beta chains from one sample, sequenced in a study of blood T cell repertoires in COVID-19. The protocol was immunoSEQ multiplex PCR, while the TCRdb copy is restricted to in-frame clones and leaves out a portion. The sample holds under 350,000 clones, around 86% seen once. Sequenced input: PBMCs or T cells enriched from blood (not recorded which). The source is a man in his thirties or forties who had recovered from COVID-19. CDR3s include the opening cysteine and the closing phenylalanine or tryptophan. The D gene is left open where the match is weak. Clone size is stated in some rows and not others, as once, few, many or a class when expanded.

j_gene	d_gene	abundance	v_gene	CDR3nt	CDR3aa
TRBJ1-1	TRBD1	-	TRBV19	TGTGCCAGTAGTATTATGAGACAGGGGGCCCGGAGCACTGAAGCTTTCTTT	CASSIMRQGARSTEAFF
TRBJ2-1	-	-	TRBV11-3	TGTGCCAGCGATAGAGGGGGCAATGAGCAGTTCTTC	CASDRGGNEQFF
TRBJ2-5	-	-	TRBV5-6	TGTGCCAGCAGCCCCGAGGGCGGGGTTGGGGTTTTGCCGGAGACCCAGTACTTC	CASSPEGGVGVLPETQYF
TRBJ1-3	-	-	TRBV28	TGTGCCAGCAGTTTCGACAGAAACTCTGGAAACACCATATATTTT	CASSFDRNSGNTIYF
TRBJ1-1	-	-	TRBV11-2	TGTGCCAGCAGTATTTGGTACGGGGAAATGAACACTGAAGCTTTCTTT	CASSIWYGEMNTEAFF
TRBJ1-2	TRBD1	once	TRBV5-1	TGCGCCAGCAGCTTCGACAGGGGGCCGGCCTACACCTTC	CASSFDRGPAYTF
TRBJ2-1	-	-	TRBV27	TGTGCCAGCAGTACTCTAGCAGAGGGTTTAAATGAGCAGTTCTTC	CASSTLAEGLNEQFF
TRBJ2-7	-	-	TRBV6-5	TGTGCCAGCAGAGCGGACTCTAACTACGAGCAGTACTTC	CASRADSNYEQYF
TRBJ2-3	TRBD2	-	TRBV9	TGTGCCAGCAGCGTAGACAACCTAGCGGGGGGTAGCACAGATACGCAGTATTTT	CASSVDNLAGGSTDTQYF
TRBJ2-7	-	once	TRBV6-5	TGTGCCAGCAGGACAGCAGGGTCTGGGGGGAACGAGCAGTACTTC	CASRTAGSGGNEQYF